This T cell receptor (beta chain) stems from a study of T cell repertoires in cytomegalovirus infection. V lost 0 bases and J 1 base, leaving 3 bases between the germline ends. Germline loops: CDR1 MNHEY, CDR2 SVGAGI. CDR3 length: 13 residues. Via MiXCR, TCRdb re-called the reads, giving one row per CDR3 protein. The table includes about 340,000 distinct CDR3 sequences, 29% detected once. This clonotype was seen ten or more times. Its antigen is undetermined. Sequences were derived from cultured PBMCs, sampled from culture after CMV antigen stimulation. This chain connects TRBV6-5 to TRBJ1-2; D gene ambiguous. This receptor was identified in a human donor in good health (CMV status not recorded). Some clones in this sample may be carry-over from other donors' samples. The CDR3 loop is CASSYSSNYGYTF. The CDR3 bases are TGTGCCAGCAGTTACTCCAGTAACTATGGCTACACCTTC.